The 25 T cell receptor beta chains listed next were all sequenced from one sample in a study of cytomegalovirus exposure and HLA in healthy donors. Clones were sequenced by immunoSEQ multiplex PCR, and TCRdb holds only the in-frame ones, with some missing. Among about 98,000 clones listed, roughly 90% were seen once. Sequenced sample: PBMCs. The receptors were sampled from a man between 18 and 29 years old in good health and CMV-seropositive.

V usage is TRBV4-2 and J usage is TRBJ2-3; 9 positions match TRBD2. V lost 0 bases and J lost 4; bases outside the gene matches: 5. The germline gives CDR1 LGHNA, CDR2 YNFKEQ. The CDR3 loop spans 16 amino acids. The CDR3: CASSQEPAGGSDTQYF. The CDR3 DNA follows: TGTGCCAGCAGCCAAGAACCAGCGGGGGGTTCAGATACGCAGTATTTT.

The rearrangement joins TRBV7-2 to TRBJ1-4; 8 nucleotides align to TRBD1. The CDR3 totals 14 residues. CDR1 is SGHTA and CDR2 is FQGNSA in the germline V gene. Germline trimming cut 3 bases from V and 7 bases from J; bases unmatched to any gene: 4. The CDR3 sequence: CASSFGQGSEKLFF. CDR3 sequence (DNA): TGTGCCAGCAGCTTCGGACAGGGCAGTGAAAAACTGTTTTTT.

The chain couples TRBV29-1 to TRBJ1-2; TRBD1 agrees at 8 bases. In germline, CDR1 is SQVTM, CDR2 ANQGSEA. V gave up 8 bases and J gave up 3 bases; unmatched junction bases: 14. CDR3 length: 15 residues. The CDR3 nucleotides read TGCAGCCCCCCCCCGGGACAGGTGGGGCACTATGGCTACACCTTC. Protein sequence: CSPPPGQVGHYGYTF.

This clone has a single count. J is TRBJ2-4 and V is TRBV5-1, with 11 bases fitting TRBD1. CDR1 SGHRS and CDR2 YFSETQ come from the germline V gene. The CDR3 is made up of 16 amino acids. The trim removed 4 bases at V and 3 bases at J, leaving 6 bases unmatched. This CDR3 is CASSPGQGGFKNIQYF. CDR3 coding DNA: TGCGCCAGCAGCCCGGGACAGGGGGGCTTCAAAAACATTCAGTACTTC.

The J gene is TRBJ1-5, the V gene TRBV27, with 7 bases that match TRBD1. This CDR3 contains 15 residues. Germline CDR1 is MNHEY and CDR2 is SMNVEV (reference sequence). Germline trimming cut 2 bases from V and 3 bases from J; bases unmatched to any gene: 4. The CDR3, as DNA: TGTGCCAGCAGTTTAATAGGGGGCACCAATCAGCCCCAGCATTTT. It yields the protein CASSLIGGTNQPQHF.

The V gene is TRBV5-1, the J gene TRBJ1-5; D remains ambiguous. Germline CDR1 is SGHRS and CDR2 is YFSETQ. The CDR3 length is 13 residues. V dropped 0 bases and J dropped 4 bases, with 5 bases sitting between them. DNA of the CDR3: TGCGCCAGCAGCTTGGACGGTAATCAGCCCCAGCATTTT. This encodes CASSLDGNQPQHF. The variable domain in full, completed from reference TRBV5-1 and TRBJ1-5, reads KAGVTQTPRYLIKTRGQQVTLSCSPISGHRSVSWYQQTPGQGLQFLFEYFSETQRNKGNFPGRFSGRQFSNSRSEMNVSTLELGDSALYLCASSLDGNQPQHFGDGTRLSIL.

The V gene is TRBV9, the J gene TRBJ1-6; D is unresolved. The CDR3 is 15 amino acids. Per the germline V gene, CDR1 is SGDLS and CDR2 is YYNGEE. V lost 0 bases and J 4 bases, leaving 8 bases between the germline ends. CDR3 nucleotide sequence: TGTGCCAGCAGCGTAGGCGCTGCATATAATTCACCCCTCCACTTT. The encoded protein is CASSVGAAYNSPLHF. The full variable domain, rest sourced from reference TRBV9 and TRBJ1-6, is DSGVTQTPKHLITATGQRVTLRCSPRSGDLSVYWYQQSLDQGLQFLIQYYNGEERAKGNILERFSAQQFPDLHSELNLSSLELGDSALYFCASSVGAAYNSPLHFGNGTRLTVT.

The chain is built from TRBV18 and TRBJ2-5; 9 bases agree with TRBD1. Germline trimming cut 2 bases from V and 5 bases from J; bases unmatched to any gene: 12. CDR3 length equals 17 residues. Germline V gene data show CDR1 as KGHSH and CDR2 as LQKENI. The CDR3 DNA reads TGTGCCAGCTCACCAGACATCCCGGGACAGGGTTACGAGACCCAGTACTTC. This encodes CASSPDIPGQGYETQYF.

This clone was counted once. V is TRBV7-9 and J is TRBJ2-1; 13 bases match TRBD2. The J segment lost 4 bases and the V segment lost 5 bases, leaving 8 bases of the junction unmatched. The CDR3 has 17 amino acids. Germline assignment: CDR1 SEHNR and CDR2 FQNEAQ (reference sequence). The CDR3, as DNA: TGTGCCAGCAGCATGTCGGGACTAGCGGGACCGTACAATGAGCAGTTCTTC. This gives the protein CASSMSGLAGPYNEQFF.

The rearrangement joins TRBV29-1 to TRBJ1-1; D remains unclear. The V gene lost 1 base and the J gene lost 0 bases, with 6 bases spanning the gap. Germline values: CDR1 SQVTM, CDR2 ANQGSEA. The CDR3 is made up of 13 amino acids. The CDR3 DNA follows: TGCAGCGTTGAAGCGTCAGTGAACACTGAAGCTTTCTTT. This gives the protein CSVEASVNTEAFF. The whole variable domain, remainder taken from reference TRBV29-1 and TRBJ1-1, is SAVISQKPSRDICQRGTSLTIQCQVDSQVTMMFWYRQQPGQSLTLIATANQGSEATYESGFVIDKFPISRPNLTFSTLTVSNMSPEDSSIYLCSVEASVNTEAFFGQGTRLTVV.

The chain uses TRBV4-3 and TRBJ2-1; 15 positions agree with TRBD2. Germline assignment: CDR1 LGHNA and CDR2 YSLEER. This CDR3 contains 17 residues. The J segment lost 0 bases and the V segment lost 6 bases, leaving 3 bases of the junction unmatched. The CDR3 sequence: CASSRTSGGASYNEQFF. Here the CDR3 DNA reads TGCGCCAGCAGTCGGACTAGCGGGGGGGCCTCCTACAATGAGCAGTTCTTC.

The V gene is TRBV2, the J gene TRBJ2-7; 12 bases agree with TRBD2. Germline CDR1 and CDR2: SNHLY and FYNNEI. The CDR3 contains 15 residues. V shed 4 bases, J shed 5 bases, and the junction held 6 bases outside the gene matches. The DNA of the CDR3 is TGTGCCAGCAGTGTGCTAGCGGGGGGGAAGCACGAGCAGTACTTC. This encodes CASSVLAGGKHEQYF.

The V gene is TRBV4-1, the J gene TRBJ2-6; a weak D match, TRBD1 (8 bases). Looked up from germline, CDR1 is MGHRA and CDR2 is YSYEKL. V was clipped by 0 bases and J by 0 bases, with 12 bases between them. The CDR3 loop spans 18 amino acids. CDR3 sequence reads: CASSQETGDYSGANVLTF. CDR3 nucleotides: TGCGCCAGCAGCCAAGAGACAGGGGACTACTCTGGGGCCAACGTCCTGACTTTC.

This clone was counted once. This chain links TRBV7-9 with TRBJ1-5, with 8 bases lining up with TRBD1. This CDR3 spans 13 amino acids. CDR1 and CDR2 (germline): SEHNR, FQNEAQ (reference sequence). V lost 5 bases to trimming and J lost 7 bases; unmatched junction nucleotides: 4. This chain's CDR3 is CASSDRTGQPQHF. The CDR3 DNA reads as TGTGCCAGCAGCGACCGGACAGGGCAGCCCCAGCATTTT.

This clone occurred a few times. The CDR3 sequence: CARNGQTCSNQPQHF. CDR3 coding DNA: TGTGCTAGGAACGGACAGACCTGTAGCAATCAGCCCCAGCATTTT. This chain links TRBV12-5 with TRBJ1-5, with a weak D call TRBD1 (6 bases). The V gene's germline CDR1 is LGHNT and CDR2 FRNRAP. The CDR3 totals 15 residues. Between the trimmed V and J ends, which lost 9 bases and 0 bases, there was a span of 15 bases.

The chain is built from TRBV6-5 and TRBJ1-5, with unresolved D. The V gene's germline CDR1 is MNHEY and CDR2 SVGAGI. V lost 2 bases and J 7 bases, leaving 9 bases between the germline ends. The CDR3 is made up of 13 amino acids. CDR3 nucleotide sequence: TGTGCCAGCAGTTACCTGCAGTCCCAGCCCCAGCATTTT. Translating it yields CASSYLQSQPQHF.

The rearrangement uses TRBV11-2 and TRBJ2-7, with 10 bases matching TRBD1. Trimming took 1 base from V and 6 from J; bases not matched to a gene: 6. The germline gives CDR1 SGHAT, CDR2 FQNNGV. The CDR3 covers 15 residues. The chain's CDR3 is CASSLVGTGVIEQYF. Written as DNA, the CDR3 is TGTGCCAGCAGCTTAGTTGGGACAGGGGTAATCGAGCAGTACTTC.

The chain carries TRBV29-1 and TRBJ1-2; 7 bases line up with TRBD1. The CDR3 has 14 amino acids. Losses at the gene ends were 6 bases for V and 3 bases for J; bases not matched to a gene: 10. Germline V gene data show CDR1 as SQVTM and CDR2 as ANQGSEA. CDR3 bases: TGCAGCGTGTTAGGCGGGACAGAATACTATGGCTACACCTTC. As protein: CSVLGGTEYYGYTF.

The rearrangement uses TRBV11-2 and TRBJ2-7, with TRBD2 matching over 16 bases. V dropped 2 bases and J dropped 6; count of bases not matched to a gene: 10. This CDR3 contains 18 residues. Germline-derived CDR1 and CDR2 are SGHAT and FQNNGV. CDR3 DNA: TGTGCCAGCAGCTTATCGGGACTAGCGGGAGGGTTCCTAGGCGAGCAGTACTTC. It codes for CASSLSGLAGGFLGEQYF.

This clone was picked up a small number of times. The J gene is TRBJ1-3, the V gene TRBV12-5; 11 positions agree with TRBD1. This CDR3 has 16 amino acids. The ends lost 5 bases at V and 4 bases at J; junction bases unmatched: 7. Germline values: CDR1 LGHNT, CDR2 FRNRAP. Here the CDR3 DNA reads TGTGCTAGTGGTCCCGGACAGGGGGCGCAGGGAAACACCATATATTTT. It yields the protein CASGPGQGAQGNTIYF. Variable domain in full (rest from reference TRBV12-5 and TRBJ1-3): DARVTQTPRHKVTEMGQEVTMRCQPILGHNTVFWYRQTMMQGLELLAYFRNRAPLDDSGMPKDRFSAEMPDATLATLKIQPSEPRDSAVYFCASGPGQGAQGNTIYFGEGSWLTVV.

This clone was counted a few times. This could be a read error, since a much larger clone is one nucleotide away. CDR3 in DNA: TGTGCCGGACAGGGTAATCAGCCCCAGCATTTT. This gives the protein CAGQGNQPQHF. This chain joins TRBV2 and TRBJ1-5, with 8 bases fitting TRBD1. J lost 4 bases, V lost 11 bases, and 1 base had no gene match. Germline-derived CDR1 and CDR2 are SNHLY and FYNNEI. The CDR3 is made up of 11 amino acids.

The CDR3 sequence: CASRLTTGGLRYNEQFF. The CDR3 nucleotides are TGTGCCAGCAGGTTGACGACAGGGGGCTTAAGGTACAATGAGCAGTTCTTC. This chain connects TRBV7-9 to TRBJ2-1; 10 positions match TRBD1. In germline, CDR1 is SEHNR, CDR2 FQNEAQ (reference sequence). The junction had 12 bases not matched to a gene; V was cut back by 6 bases and J by 4 bases. There are 17 residues in the CDR3.

In DNA, the CDR3 is TGCAGCGTTGAACTGAGGGAAAGCACAGATACGCAGTATTTT. Translation gives CSVELRESTDTQYF. The chain has TRBV29-1 and TRBJ2-3; weak D call: TRBD2 (5 bases). V was clipped by 2 bases and J by 0 bases, with 9 bases between them. In germline, CDR1 is SQVTM, CDR2 ANQGSEA. This CDR3 comprises 14 residues.

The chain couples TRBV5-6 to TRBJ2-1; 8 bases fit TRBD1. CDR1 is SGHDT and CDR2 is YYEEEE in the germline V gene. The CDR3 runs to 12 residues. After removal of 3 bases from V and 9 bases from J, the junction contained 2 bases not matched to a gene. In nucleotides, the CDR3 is TGTGCCAGCAGCTGGACAGGGCCTGAGCAGTTCTTC. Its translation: CASSWTGPEQFF.

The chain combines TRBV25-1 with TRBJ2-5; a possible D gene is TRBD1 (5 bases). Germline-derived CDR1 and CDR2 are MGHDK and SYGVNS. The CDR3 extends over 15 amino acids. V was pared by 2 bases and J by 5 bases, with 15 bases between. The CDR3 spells CASSERGAVGETQYF. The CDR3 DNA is TGTGCCAGCAGTGAAAGGGGCGCGGTCGGGGAGACCCAGTACTTC.